This T cell receptor beta chain comes out of a study of T cells in localized non-small cell lung cancer. General observations from the study: Only one tumor region went through sequencing, so heterogeneity may still be there. In the blood, greater T cell density corresponded to longer overall survival. T cell clonality was highest in uninvolved adjacent lung, above tumor.

The method was immunoSEQ multiplex PCR; TCRdb's version includes in-frame clones alone and lacks a portion of them. The data show 15,000 to 17,000 clones, with around 87% seen just once and roughly 27% held by the top ten. The CDR3 sequence is 14 residues long. The J segment lost 3 bases and the V segment lost 6 bases, leaving 4 bases of the junction unmatched. Germline V gene sequence: CDR1 MNHEY, CDR2 SVGAGI. Points on this clone: Its antigen is unidentified.

This sample comprised peripheral blood mononuclear cells, obtained before any cancer treatment. The clonotype comes from a male donor aged 60 or over with stage II lung adenocarcinoma. This rearrangement joins TRBV6-5 to TRBJ2-3; TRBD2 matches 9 bases. The CDR3 region is CASRDLAGTDTQYF. CDR3 sequence (DNA): TGTGCCAGCAGGGACCTAGCGGGGACAGATACGCAGTATTTT.